These T cell receptor beta chains were read from a single sample in a study of T cells in Graves' hyperthyroidism and ophthalmopathy. TCRdb itself ran the multiplex PCR reads through MiXCR, one entry per CDR3 protein. The sample gives about 840,000 distinct CDR3 sequences, 38% of which show up once; 8% to 9% is in the top ten. The sample was blood. These receptors were obtained from a man younger than 30 with Graves' hyperthyroidism. CDR3s include the opening cysteine and the closing phenylalanine or tryptophan. Each record gives: clone size, V gene, J gene, D gene, CDR3 protein, CDR3 DNA. A D gene is named only where the DNA matches it firmly. Clone size is not always given. Where it is, it says once, few, many or a class for expanded clones.

>few|TRBV7-9|TRBJ1-1|.
CASSLDWGAGVFEAFF
TGTGCCAGCAGCTTAGACTGGGGGGCGGGGGTCTTCGAAGCTTTCTTT
>many|TRBV16|TRBJ1-6|.
CASSQSLPPSPLHF
TGTGCCAGCAGCCAATCGTTACCGCCTTCGCCCCTCCACTTT
>.|TRBV7-3|TRBJ2-2|.
CASSPGLFRELFF
TGTGCCAGCAGTCCCGGGCTCTTTAGGGAGCTGTTTTTT
>many|TRBV7-9|TRBJ1-4|TRBD1
CASSGTADNEKLFF
TGTGCCAGCAGCGGGACAGCTGATAATGAAAAACTGTTTTTT
>few|TRBV7-2|TRBJ2-7|.
CASSPYGGYEQYF
TGTGCCAGCAGCCCTTATGGGGGGTACGAGCAGTACTTC
>.|TRBV9|TRBJ2-7|TRBD2
CASSVASGGPTYEQYF
TGTGCCAGCAGCGTAGCTAGCGGGGGACCAACCTACGAGCAGTACTTC
>many|TRBV2|TRBJ2-5|.
CASSAIQETQYF
TGTGCCAGCAGCGCAATCCAAGAGACCCAGTACTTC
>few|TRBV20-1|TRBJ2-7|.
CSASTTRLGAYEQYF
TGCAGTGCTAGTACAACGCGACTAGGGGCCTACGAGCAGTACTTC
>.|TRBV24-1|TRBJ1-3|.
CATSDLGRVNTIYF
TGTGCCACCAGTGATTTAGGCAGGGTCAACACCATATATTTT
>many|TRBV29-1|TRBJ2-5|.
CSVVWQTQETQYF
TGCAGCGTTGTGTGGCAGACCCAAGAGACCCAGTACTTC
>once|TRBV7-2|TRBJ2-3|TRBD1
CASSSQGALTTDTQYF
TGTGCCAGCAGCTCCCAGGGGGCGTTGACCACAGATACGCAGTATTTT
>.|TRBV12-3/TRBV12-4|TRBJ2-5|.
CASSSMMETQYF
TGTGCCAGCAGTTCGATGATGGAGACCCAGTACTTC
>few|TRBV20-1|TRBJ1-1|.
CSASPIDRTDTEAFF
TGCAGTGCTAGTCCCATAGACAGGACTGACACTGAAGCTTTCTTT
>.|TRBV5-4|TRBJ1-1|.
CASSQDGDGFTEAFF
TGCGCCAGCAGCCAAGACGGGGACGGCTTCACTGAAGCTTTCTTT
>many|TRBV12-3/TRBV12-4|TRBJ1-5|.
CASSTGPSNQPQHF
TGTGCCAGCAGCACAGGCCCGAGCAATCAGCCCCAGCATTTT
>.|TRBV7-2|TRBJ1-2|TRBD1
CASSSPRTGGGYTF
TGTGCCAGCAGCTCACCGAGGACAGGAGGGGGCTACACCTTC
>.|TRBV9|TRBJ2-7|.
CASSPRLGLASSYEQYF
TGTGCCAGCAGCCCACGTCTGGGCCTAGCGAGCTCCTACGAGCAGTACTTC
>.|TRBV4-1|TRBJ1-2|TRBD1
CASSQGRGRNGYTF
TGCGCCAGCAGCCAAGGCAGGGGGCGGAATGGCTACACCTTC
>.|TRBV6-6|TRBJ2-5|.
CASSYLTERETQYF
TGTGCCAGCAGTTACCTAACCGAAAGAGAGACCCAGTACTTC
>once|TRBV29-1|TRBJ1-5|.
CSVEGRGGRHQHF
TGCAGCGTTGAAGGAAGGGGAGGAAGGCACCAGCATTTT
>.|TRBV7-2|TRBJ1-3|.
CASTADSYSGNTIYF
TGTGCCAGCACCGCCGACTCGTACTCTGGAAACACCATATATTTT
>.|TRBV7-8|TRBJ1-4|.
CASSVPGGSGEKLFF
TGTGCCAGCAGCGTCCCAGGTGGTAGTGGTGAAAAACTGTTTTTT
>many|TRBV10-3|TRBJ2-7|TRBD1
CAISDPPGTGDYEQYF
TGTGCCATCAGTGACCCCCCCGGGACAGGGGACTACGAGCAGTACTTC
>few|TRBV2|TRBJ2-7|.
CASSQDRGHDSYEQYF
TGTGCCAGCAGCCAAGATAGGGGACACGACTCCTACGAGCAGTACTTC
>few|TRBV2|TRBJ1-5|.
CASSPSSRYSNQPQHF
TGTGCCAGCAGCCCTTCCTCTAGATATAGCAATCAGCCCCAGCATTTT
>.|TRBV7-2|TRBJ1-5|.
CASSSEDGRGPQHF
TGTGCCAGCAGCTCAGAGGACGGCCGGGGGCCCCAGCATTTT
>many|TRBV20-1|TRBJ1-4|.
CSASQPSKNELFF
TGCAGTGCTAGTCAACCCAGCAAGAATGAACTGTTTTTT
>.|TRBV6-6|TRBJ1-6|TRBD1
CASSTQGGPLHF
TGTGCCAGCAGTACCCAGGGGGGACCCCTCCACTTT
>.|TRBV29-1|TRBJ2-5|.
CSALEQALFQETQYF
TGCAGCGCCCTAGAGCAGGCTTTATTCCAAGAGACCCAGTACTTC
>few|TRBV20-1|TRBJ1-5|TRBD1
CSARDPRTGNQPQHF
TGCAGTGCTAGAGATCCTAGGACAGGTAATCAGCCCCAGCATTTT
>.|TRBV5-1|TRBJ1-2|TRBD1
CASSIGTGRDGYTF
TGCGCCAGCAGCATCGGGACAGGGAGGGATGGCTACACCTTC
>.|TRBV29-1|TRBJ1-2|.
CSVERSPPGYGYTF
TGCAGCGTTGAACGCAGCCCTCCCGGCTATGGCTACACCTTC
>once|TRBV7-2|TRBJ1-5|.
CANSLTGFQPQHF
TGTGCCAACAGCCTAACAGGGTTTCAGCCCCAGCATTTT
>.|TRBV20-1|TRBJ2-5|TRBD2
CSAREVYWREGQETQYF
TGCAGTGCTAGAGAGGTATATTGGCGGGAGGGCCAGGAGACCCAGTACTTC
>many|TRBV19|TRBJ1-1|.
CASSMGNDAMNTEAFF
TGTGCCAGTAGTATGGGCAACGACGCTATGAACACTGAAGCTTTCTTT
>.|TRBV19|TRBJ2-7|TRBD1
CASRLAGQGGYEQYF
TGTGCCAGTAGACTTGCGGGACAGGGTGGCTACGAGCAGTACTTC
>few|TRBV7-9|TRBJ1-4|.
CASSRQVAGEKLFF
TGTGCCAGCAGCCGACAGGTCGCGGGTGAAAAACTGTTTTTT
>.|TRBV14|TRBJ2-5|.
CASSQDSREETRYF
TGTGCCAGCAGCCAAGATTCAAGAGAAGAGACCCGGTACTTC
>.|TRBV3-1|TRBJ2-7|.
CASSRKGTYEQYF
TGTGCCAGCAGCCGGAAAGGGACTTACGAGCAGTACTTC
>.|TRBV9|TRBJ2-5|TRBD2
CANPRAGGQETQYF
TGTGCCAACCCTAGAGCGGGAGGCCAAGAGACCCAGTACTTC
>.|TRBV20-1|TRBJ2-7|.
CSATLPGYLYEQYF
TGCAGTGCTACTCTCCCGGGTTATCTCTACGAGCAGTACTTC
>.|TRBV29-1|TRBJ2-7|.
CSVEDPASSYEQYF
TGCAGCGTTGAAGATCCAGCAAGCTCCTACGAGCAGTACTTC
>.|TRBV11-2|TRBJ2-7|.
CASNPLGSHEQYF
TGTGCCAGCAACCCACTCGGCAGCCACGAGCAGTACTTC
>once|TRBV19|TRBJ1-1|.
CASSIYRDDAFF
TGTGCCAGTAGTATCTACAGGGACGACGCTTTCTTT
>many|TRBV7-3|TRBJ2-5|.
CASSGMGEETQYF
TGTGCCAGCAGCGGCATGGGGGAAGAGACCCAGTACTTC
>many|TRBV24-1|TRBJ2-5|.
CATSDPYTPTEQETQYF
TGTGCCACCAGTGATCCCTACACCCCGACAGAACAAGAGACCCAGTACTTC
>.|TRBV7-6|TRBJ2-2|.
CASSAYTRGDTGELFF
TGTGCCAGCAGCGCATACACTAGGGGAGACACCGGGGAGCTGTTTTTT
>few|TRBV5-1|TRBJ1-1|TRBD1
CASSLGQGAVNTEAFF
TGCGCCAGCAGCTTAGGACAGGGGGCAGTGAACACTGAAGCTTTCTTT